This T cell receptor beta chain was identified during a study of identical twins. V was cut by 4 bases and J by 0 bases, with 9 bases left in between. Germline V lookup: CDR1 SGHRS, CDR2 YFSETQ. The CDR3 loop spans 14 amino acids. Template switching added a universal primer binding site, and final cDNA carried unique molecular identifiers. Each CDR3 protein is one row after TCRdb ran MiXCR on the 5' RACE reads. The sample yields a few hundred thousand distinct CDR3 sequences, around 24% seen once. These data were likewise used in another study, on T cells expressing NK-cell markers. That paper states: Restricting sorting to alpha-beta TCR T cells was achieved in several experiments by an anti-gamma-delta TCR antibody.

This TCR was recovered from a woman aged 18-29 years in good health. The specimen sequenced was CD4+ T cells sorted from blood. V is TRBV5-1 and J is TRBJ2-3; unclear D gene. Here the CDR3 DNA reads TGCGCCAGCAGCCCAGGTTGGAGCACAGATACGCAGTATTTT. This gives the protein CASSPGWSTDTQYF. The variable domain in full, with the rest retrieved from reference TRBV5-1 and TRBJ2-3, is KAGVTQTPRYLIKTRGQQVTLSCSPISGHRSVSWYQQTPGQGLQFLFEYFSETQRNKGNFPGRFSGRQFSNSRSEMNVSTLELGDSALYLCASSPGWSTDTQYFGPGTRLTVL.